This TCR beta chain was identified in a study of T cells in Graves' hyperthyroidism and ophthalmopathy. Germline loops: CDR1 LNHDA, CDR2 SQIVND (reference sequence). CDR3 length equals 15 residues. V lost 0 bases and J lost 3, with 9 bases in between. TCR beta CDR3 regions were amplified from RNA transcripts. A set of HTBI primers served as the primers for a first-round RT-PCR of the TCR CDR3. TCRdb recomputed calls from the multiplex PCR reads with MiXCR, one row per CDR3 protein. The table includes around 180,000 distinct CDR3 sequences, about a sixth detected once. This clonotype was seen repeatedly, ten times or more.

Sequencing used blood. The receptor comes from a woman aged 50 to 60 with Graves' hyperthyroidism. This rearrangement joins TRBV19 to TRBJ1-5; a weak D match, TRBD1 (5 bases). CDR3 sequence: CASSIDWGFNQPQHF. The CDR3 bases are TGTGCCAGTAGTATAGATTGGGGCTTCAATCAGCCCCAGCATTTT. Complete variable domain (other parts from reference TRBV19 and TRBJ1-5): DGGITQSPKYLFRKEGQNVTLSCEQNLNHDAMYWYRQDPGQGLRLIYYSQIVNDFQKGDIAEGYSVSREKKESFPLTVTSAQKNPTAFYLCASSIDWGFNQPQHFGDGTRLSIL.